This T cell receptor (beta chain) was recovered during a study of long-term antiretroviral therapy in people with HIV. Regarding the study as a whole: Those clones which expanded before ART made up the dominant part of the repertoire at all time points.

As to this clone: Its antigen is still unknown.

Germline V CDR1 and CDR2: MNHNY, SVGAGI (reference sequence). The germline V and J ends were trimmed by 0 bases and 2 bases, with 11 bases remaining between them. The CDR3 spans 15 residues. They ran version v3.0 of the immunoSEQ assay at survey level. Sequencing efforts were directed toward about 40,000-50,000 T-cell genomes per sample. Measured with immunoSEQ multiplex PCR; TCRdb has only the in-frame clones, and not every one. The profile covers over 15,000 clones, with more than 60% appearing a single time and over 20% taken by the ten largest. Sample: unsorted PBMCs, taken 2.1 years after starting antiretroviral therapy. This receptor was taken from a man between 40 and 49 years old with HIV. The rearrangement links TRBV6-6 to TRBJ2-7, with no clear D. CDR3 in DNA: TGTGCCAGCAGTTACTCCCTGACTGGTACCTACGAGCAGTACTTC. Protein product: CASSYSLTGTYEQYF.